These T cell receptor beta chains were read from a single sample in a study of shared clonotypes between healthy human individuals. Profiling relied on immunoSEQ multiplex PCR, and the TCRdb table lists in-frame clones only, not all of them. Of 1,100,000 or so clones in the sample, about four fifths were seen once. The sequenced material came from memory CD4+ T cells from PBMCs. The receptors shown here come from a young man in good health. Some clones in this sample may be carry-over from other donors' samples. Each CDR3 is given with its conserved first and last residue. Fields, in order: V gene, clone size, J gene, D gene, CDR3 protein, CDR3 DNA. A D gene is named only where the DNA matches it firmly. Rows may omit the clone size; those that give it use once, few, many or a size class.

TRBV28,.,TRBJ2-1,TRBD2,CASSDQREAYEQFF,TGTGCCAGCAGTGACCAGCGGGAGGCGTATGAGCAGTTCTTC
TRBV27,.,TRBJ2-7,.,CASSSTPQLFYEQYF,TGTGCCAGCAGTTCCACTCCCCAACTATTCTACGAGCAGTACTTC
TRBV7-9,.,TRBJ2-5,TRBD2,CASSFGTNQETQYF,TGTGCCAGCAGCTTCGGGACTAACCAAGAGACCCAGTACTTC
TRBV29-1,.,TRBJ1-5,.,CSVVEQANQPQHF,TGCAGCGTTGTGGAACAGGCCAATCAGCCCCAGCATTTT
TRBV4-3,.,TRBJ2-5,.,CASSRGGRGAVKTQYF,TGCGCCAGCAGCCGAGGAGGCCGAGGGGCGGTCAAGACCCAGTACTTC
TRBV7-2,once,TRBJ2-5,.,CASSLEVGVRKTQYF,TGTGCCAGCAGCTTAGAGGTGGGGGTTCGGAAGACCCAGTACTTC
TRBV5-1,once,TRBJ2-3,TRBD1,CASSNQGEDTQYF,TGCGCCAGCAGCAACCAGGGGGAAGATACGCAGTATTTT
TRBV4-2,.,TRBJ2-3,.,CASSQEVAGSGTDTQYF,TGTGCCAGCAGCCAAGAAGTCGCGGGGAGTGGGACAGATACGCAGTATTTT
TRBV2,.,TRBJ2-3,.,CATGTFTDTQYF,TGTGCCACCGGGACCTTCACAGATACGCAGTATTTT
TRBV4-1,.,TRBJ1-2,.,CASSHGWGPGGYTF,TGCGCCAGCAGTCACGGGTGGGGTCCGGGGGGCTACACCTTC
TRBV5-1,.,TRBJ2-1,.,CASSLARGGTIRSYNEQFF,TGCGCCAGCAGCTTGGCCCGGGGCGGGACGATCAGGTCCTACAATGAGCAGTTCTTC
TRBV30,once,TRBJ1-4,.,CAWTGVVGQGADREKLFF,TGTGCCTGGACCGGGGTGGTCGGACAAGGGGCTGACAGGGAAAAACTGTTTTTT
TRBV25-1,.,TRBJ2-7,.,CASSEGVGRRNPYEQYF,TGTGCCAGCAGTGAAGGGGTGGGGCGGAGAAACCCCTACGAGCAGTACTTC
TRBV29-1,few,TRBJ1-5,.,CSVSGVNDNQPQHF,TGCAGCGTCAGTGGGGTAAACGACAATCAGCCCCAGCATTTT
TRBV28,.,TRBJ1-2,.,CASSLKVSATGYTF,TGTGCCAGCAGTTTAAAAGTGTCGGCGACTGGCTACACCTTC
TRBV20-1,.,TRBJ1-2,TRBD1,CSARQGGGYTF,TGCAGTGCTAGACAGGGGGGAGGCTACACCTTC
TRBV19,.,TRBJ1-5,.,CASSIFEESNQPQHF,TGTGCCAGTAGTATTTTTGAGGAAAGCAATCAGCCCCAGCATTTT
TRBV10-3,.,TRBJ1-3,.,CAISTGNTIYF,TGTGCCATCAGTACGGGAAACACCATATATTTT
TRBV6-5,few,TRBJ2-1,TRBD2,CASSSGLAITYNEQFF,TGTGCCAGCAGTTCCGGACTAGCGATCACCTACAATGAGCAGTTCTTC
TRBV7-9,.,TRBJ2-1,TRBD2,CASTPEASGRTNLDEQFF,TGTGCCAGCACCCCTGAGGCTAGCGGGAGGACCAATTTGGATGAGCAGTTCTTC
TRBV11-2,.,TRBJ2-1,TRBD2,CASSQLLAGPYNEQFF,TGTGCCAGCAGCCAGCTCCTAGCGGGACCTTACAATGAGCAGTTCTTC
TRBV4-2,.,TRBJ1-2,.,CASSQYENFYGYTF,TGTGCCAGCAGCCAATACGAGAATTTCTATGGCTACACCTTC
TRBV9,few,TRBJ2-4,.,CASSVGSDGAKNIQYF,TGTGCCAGCAGCGTAGGGTCAGACGGGGCCAAAAACATTCAGTACTTC
TRBV6-5,once,TRBJ2-1,.,CASSQGSEQFF,TGTGCCAGCAGTCAAGGGAGTGAGCAGTTCTTC